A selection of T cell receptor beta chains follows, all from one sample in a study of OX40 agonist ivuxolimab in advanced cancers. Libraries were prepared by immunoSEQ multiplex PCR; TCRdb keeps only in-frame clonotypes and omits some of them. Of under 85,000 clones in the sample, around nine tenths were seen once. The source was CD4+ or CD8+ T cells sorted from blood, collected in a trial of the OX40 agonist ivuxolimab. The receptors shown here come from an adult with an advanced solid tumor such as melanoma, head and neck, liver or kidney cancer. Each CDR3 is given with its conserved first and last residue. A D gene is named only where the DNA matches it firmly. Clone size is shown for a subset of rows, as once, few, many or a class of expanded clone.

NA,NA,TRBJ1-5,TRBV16,TGTGCCAGCAGCCAATCAGGCGCTCCCGGGCAGCCCCAGCATTTT,CASSQSGAPGQPQHF
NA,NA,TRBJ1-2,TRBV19,TGTGCCAGTAGTATACCACGTTGGGCGGATCCGGATGGCTACACCTTC,CASSIPRWADPDGYTF
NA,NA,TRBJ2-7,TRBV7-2,TGTGCCAGCAGCCAGAACTCGGTCGAGCAGTACTTC,CASSQNSVEQYF
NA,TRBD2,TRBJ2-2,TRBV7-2,TGTGCCAGCAGCTTAAGGACTAGCGGGAGCCCCGGGGAGCTGTTTTTT,CASSLRTSGSPGELFF
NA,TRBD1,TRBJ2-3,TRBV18,TGTGCCAGCTCACGCGGGACAGGGGGCGCAGATACGCAGTATTTT,CASSRGTGGADTQYF
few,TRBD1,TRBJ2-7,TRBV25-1,TGTGCCAGCAGTGAATTCACAGGGGTTTTACGGGAGCAGTACTTC,CASSEFTGVLREQYF
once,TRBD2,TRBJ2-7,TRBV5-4,TGTGCCAGCAGCTTGGGACTAGCGGGTTCGTCCTACGAGCAGTACTTC,CASSLGLAGSSYEQYF
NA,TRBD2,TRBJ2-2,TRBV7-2,TGTGCCAGCAGCTTAAGAAGCGGGAATCTCGGGGAGCTGTTTTTT,CASSLRSGNLGELFF
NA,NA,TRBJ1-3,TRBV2,TGTGCCACCGCCCAAATCTCTGGAAACACCATATATTTT,CATAQISGNTIYF
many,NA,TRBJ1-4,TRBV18,TGTGCCAGCTCACCGTGGCTCGGGGAAAAACTGTTTTTT,CASSPWLGEKLFF
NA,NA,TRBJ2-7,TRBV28,TGTGCCAGCAGTAACCAAGGTGGGCGGATATTATACGAGCAGTACTTC,CASSNQGGRILYEQYF
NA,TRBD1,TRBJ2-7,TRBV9,TGTGCCAGCAGCACGGACAGGAAAACTGCCGAGCAGTACTTC,CASSTDRKTAEQYF
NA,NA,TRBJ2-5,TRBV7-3,TGTGCCAGCAGCCAAGGGGGGGCCCGGGAGACCCAGTACTTC,CASSQGGARETQYF
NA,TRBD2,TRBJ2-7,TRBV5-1,TGCGCCAGCAGCTTGGGGGGGACTAGCGGGAATAAGGACGAGCAGTACTTC,CASSLGGTSGNKDEQYF
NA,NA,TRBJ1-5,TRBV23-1,TGCGCCAGCCTTTTACCCGGTCAGCCCCAGCATTTT,CASLLPGQPQHF
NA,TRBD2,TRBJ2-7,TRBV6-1,TGTGCCAGCAGTGATGGACTAGCGTCATTTTACGAGCAGTACTTC,CASSDGLASFYEQYF
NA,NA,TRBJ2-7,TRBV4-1,TGCGCCAGCAGCCAAGCTGGGGGGCGGGGCCGACCCTACGAGCAGTACTTC,CASSQAGGRGRPYEQYF
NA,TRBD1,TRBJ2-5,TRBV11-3,TGTGCCAGCAGCCCAGGGGGCTCAGAGACCCAGTACTTC,CASSPGGSETQYF
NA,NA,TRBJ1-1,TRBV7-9,TGTGCCAGCAGCCAAAACAGGGAAACTGAAGCTTTCTTT,CASSQNRETEAFF
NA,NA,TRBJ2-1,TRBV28,TGTGCCAGCAGTCCCTTCTACAATGAGCAGTTCTTC,CASSPFYNEQFF
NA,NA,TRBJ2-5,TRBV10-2,TGCGCCAGCAGTGAGCGGGACGGTGGGAAAGAGACCCAGTACTTC,CASSERDGGKETQYF
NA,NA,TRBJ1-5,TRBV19,TGTGCCAGTAGTGAACAGGGAAATCAGCCCCAGCATTTT,CASSEQGNQPQHF
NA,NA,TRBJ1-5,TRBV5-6,TGTGCCAGCAGCCTGGGCCCCTCAGGGCCCCAGCATTTT,CASSLGPSGPQHF
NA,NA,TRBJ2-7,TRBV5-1,TGCGCCAGCAGCCTTGGGGCCTACGAGCAGTACTTC,CASSLGAYEQYF
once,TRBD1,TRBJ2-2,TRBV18,TGTGCCAGCTCCCCGGGACAGACCACCGGGGAGCTGTTTTTT,CASSPGQTTGELFF
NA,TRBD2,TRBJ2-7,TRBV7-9,TGTGCCACTCGGCCCGGGACTAGCCCCCACGAGCAGTACTTC,CATRPGTSPHEQYF
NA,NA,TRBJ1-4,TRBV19,TGTGCCAGTAGTTGGGGTTTAATTGGTCTGTTTTTT,CASSWGLIGLFF
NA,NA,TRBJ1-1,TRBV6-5,TGTGCCAGCTCCCAGGCCGGGGGCCTTGGGGCTTTCTTT,CASSQAGGLGAFF
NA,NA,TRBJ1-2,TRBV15,TGTGCCACCAGCAGAGGTGGAGGGGAGGACTATGGCTACACCTTC,CATSRGGGEDYGYTF
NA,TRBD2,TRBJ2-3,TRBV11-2,TGTGCCAGCACCTTTAGCGGGAGGGTCACAGATACGCAGTATTTT,CASTFSGRVTDTQYF
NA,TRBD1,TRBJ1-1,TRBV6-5,TGTGCCAGCAGTTCCGGGACAGGGACTGAAGCTTTCTTT,CASSSGTGTEAFF
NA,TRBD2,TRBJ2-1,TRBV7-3,TGTGCCAGCAGCTTAAGGGAGGGCCGGGGCAATGAGCAGTTCTTC,CASSLREGRGNEQFF
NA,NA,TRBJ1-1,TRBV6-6,TGTGCCAGCAGCCCAGGGGTAGGAGCTTTCTTT,CASSPGVGAFF
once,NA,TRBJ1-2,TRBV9,TGTGCCAGCAGCGTAGCCGGGGAAGGCTACACCTTC,CASSVAGEGYTF
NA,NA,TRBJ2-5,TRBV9,TGTGCCAGCAGCGTGTCCAGGGCTGGGGAGACCCAGTACTTC,CASSVSRAGETQYF
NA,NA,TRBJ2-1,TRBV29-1,TGCAGCGTTGAAAACATGCAGTATTTTTGGAATGAGCAGTTCTTC,CSVENMQYFWNEQFF
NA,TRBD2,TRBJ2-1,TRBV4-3,TGCGCCAGCAGCAGGAGTCCTAGCGGAGGGAGCTCCTACAATGAGCAGTTCTTC,CASSRSPSGGSSYNEQFF
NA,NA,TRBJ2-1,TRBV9,TGTGCCAGCAGTTCTATCTCTGGAGAGCAGTTCTTC,CASSSISGEQFF
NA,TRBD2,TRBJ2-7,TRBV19,TGTGCCAGTAGTACCGGGACTAGCAAGTACGAGCAGTACTTC,CASSTGTSKYEQYF
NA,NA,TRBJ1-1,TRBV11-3,TGTGCCAGCAGCTTAGGTTACAGGCCTGAAGCTTTCTTT,CASSLGYRPEAFF
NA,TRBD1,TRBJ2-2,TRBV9,TGTGCCACCGGCCGACAGGGGTTCGGGGAGCTGTTTTTT,CATGRQGFGELFF
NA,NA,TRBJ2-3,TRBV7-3,TGTGCCAGCAGTACAGGGCTGAATACGCAGTATTTT,CASSTGLNTQYF
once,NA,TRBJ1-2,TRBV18,TGTGCCAGCTCCTACGACTTCTTGGCGTATGGCTACACCTTC,CASSYDFLAYGYTF
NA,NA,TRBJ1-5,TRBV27,TGTGCCAGCAGTTTAAACCCCAATCAGCCCCAGCATTTT,CASSLNPNQPQHF
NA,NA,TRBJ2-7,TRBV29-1,NA,CSVGTGIGGSSEQCF
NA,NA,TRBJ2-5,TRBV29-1,TGCAGCGGGATGACAGAGACCCAGTACTTC,CSGMTETQYF
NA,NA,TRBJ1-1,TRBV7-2,TGTGCCAGCAGCCCTCGGACATTGAACACTGAAGCTTTCTTT,CASSPRTLNTEAFF
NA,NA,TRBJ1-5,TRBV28,TGTGCCAGCAGTTTAAGAGGGCTGTGGGGGCCCCAGCATTTT,CASSLRGLWGPQHF
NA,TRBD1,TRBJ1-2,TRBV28,TGTGCCAGCAGTCAGTTACAGGGGGAGGGCTACACCTTC,CASSQLQGEGYTF
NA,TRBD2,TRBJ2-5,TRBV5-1,TGCGCCAGCAGCTCAGGACTAGAAGAGACCCAGTACTTC,CASSSGLEETQYF
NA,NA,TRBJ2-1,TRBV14,TGTGCCAGCAGCCAAGAAAGGGAGAGCTCCTACAATGAGCAGTTCTTC,CASSQERESSYNEQFF
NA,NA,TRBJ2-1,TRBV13,TGTGCCAGCAGCCCGGAAGGCGGGGATGAGCAGTTCTTC,CASSPEGGDEQFF
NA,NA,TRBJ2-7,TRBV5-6,TGTGCCAGCAGCTCACTGTTGGGCGCGAGGGAGCAGTACTTC,CASSSLLGAREQYF
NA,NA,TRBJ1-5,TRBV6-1,TGTGCCAGCAATCGAAGGGGTGAGGGGGGACAGCCCCAGCATTTT,CASNRRGEGGQPQHF
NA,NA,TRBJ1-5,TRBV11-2,TGTGCCAGCAGCCAAGGCTCAGCGAGTCAGCCCCAGCATTTT,CASSQGSASQPQHF
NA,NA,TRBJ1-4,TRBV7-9,TGTGCCAGCAGCTCGAGACAAGCAACTAATGAAAAACTGTTTTTT,CASSSRQATNEKLFF
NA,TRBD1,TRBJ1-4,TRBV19,TGTGCCAGTAGTATTCAAGGGGGCGCGGTTGAAAAACTGTTTTTT,CASSIQGGAVEKLFF
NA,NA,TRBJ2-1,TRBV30,TGTGCCTGGAGTGTAGAGGGGGGGCTCACCTACAATGAGCAGTTCTTC,CAWSVEGGLTYNEQFF
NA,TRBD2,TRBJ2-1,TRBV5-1,TGCGCCAGCAGCTTGGATGCGGGAGGTGGCAATGAGCAGTTCTTC,CASSLDAGGGNEQFF